This T cell receptor beta chain is drawn from a study of regulatory T cells in long-lasting Graves disease. Time point denoted: newly diagnosed GD, antithyroid drugs for less than 3 months. PBMC RNA was the source of the TCR library. Arm-PCR with iRepertoire HTBI primers amplified the CDR3 regions for these TCR beta libraries. TCRdb called the multiplex PCR reads again in MiXCR, with one record for every CDR3 protein. The sample shows over 500,000 distinct CDR3 sequences, 15% to 20% of them seen only once. The same data also contributed to another study, on T cells in Graves' hyperthyroidism and ophthalmopathy.

Sequenced material: peripheral blood mononuclear cells (PBMCs), taken at new diagnosis, from a patient treated with antithyroid drugs. The sequence came from a woman aged 30 to 39 with Graves disease.

The CDR3 loop is CASSLVPAPDTQYF. In nucleotides, the CDR3 is TGTGCCAGCAGCTTGGTTCCAGCGCCAGATACGCAGTATTTT. This chain uses TRBV5-4 with TRBJ2-3; no firm D call. Trimming removed 0 bases at V and 4 bases at J, with 9 bases between. The CDR3 length is 14 residues. CDR1 and CDR2 from the germline V gene are SGHNT and YYREEE (reference sequence).